This T cell receptor (beta chain) was recorded in a study of immune cell composition in non-small cell lung cancer. The protocol was immunoSEQ multiplex PCR, while the TCRdb copy is restricted to in-frame clones and leaves out a portion. The table includes around 6,100 clones, over 55% detected once. Normal lung sampling was at least 3 cm from the tumour, as distant as possible. Sequencing input: non-adjacent lung tissue. The receptor comes from a human donor with non-small cell lung cancer.

The CDR3 DNA reads TGTGCCAGCAGTATCCAGGGTTACACTGAAGCTTTCTTT. This gives the protein CASSIQGYTEAFF. V gene TRBV2 combines with J gene TRBJ1-1; D possibly corresponds to TRBD1 (5 bases). Trimming shortened V by 5 bases and J by 3 bases, and 10 bases separated the two germline ends. Germline V lookup: CDR1 SNHLY, CDR2 FYNNEI. This CDR3 comprises 13 residues.